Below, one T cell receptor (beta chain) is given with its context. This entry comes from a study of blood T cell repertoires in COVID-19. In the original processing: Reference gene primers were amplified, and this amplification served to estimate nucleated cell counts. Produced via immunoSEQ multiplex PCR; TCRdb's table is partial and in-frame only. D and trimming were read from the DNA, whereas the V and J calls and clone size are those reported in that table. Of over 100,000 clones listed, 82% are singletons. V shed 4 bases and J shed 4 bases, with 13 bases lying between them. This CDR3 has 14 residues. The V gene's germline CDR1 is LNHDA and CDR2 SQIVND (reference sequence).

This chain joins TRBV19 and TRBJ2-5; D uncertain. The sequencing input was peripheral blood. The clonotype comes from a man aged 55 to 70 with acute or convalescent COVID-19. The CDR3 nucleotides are TGTGCCAGTAGTAGGGTCGGGTCCCCAGAGACCCAGTACTTC. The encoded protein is CASSRVGSPETQYF.